These T cell receptor beta chains were read from a single sample in a study of T cells in Graves' hyperthyroidism and ophthalmopathy. Each CDR3 protein is one row after TCRdb ran MiXCR on the multiplex PCR reads. The sample holds under 800,000 distinct CDR3 sequences; 12% to 15% are singletons and the top ten take more than 8.5%. Sequenced material: blood. Receptors originate from a woman younger than 35 with Graves' hyperthyroidism. CDR3s include the opening cysteine and the closing phenylalanine or tryptophan. Each record gives: V gene, clone size, D gene, J gene, CDR3 DNA, CDR3 protein. A D gene is named only where the DNA matches it firmly. For some rows the clone size is stated as once, few or many, or as a class when expanded; others skip it.

TRBV10-3	-	-	TRBJ2-5	TGTGCCATCAGTAAGGGACTCCAAGAGACCCAGTACTTC	CAISKGLQETQYF
TRBV5-1	-	TRBD1	TRBJ1-2	TGTGCCAGCAGCTCAGACAGGGGGCTCTGGGGCTACACCTTC	CASSSDRGLWGYTF
TRBV2	many	-	TRBJ1-5	TGTGCCAGCAGTGGAGGGGGATGGTATTACAATCAGCCCCAGCATTTT	CASSGGGWYYNQPQHF
TRBV29-1	many	-	TRBJ2-3	TGCAGCGTTGTGGTCGGGAACACAGATACGCAGTATTTT	CSVVVGNTDTQYF
TRBV18	many	-	TRBJ1-6	TGTGCCAGCTCACCATCCGCAGGGAGCTCCTATAATTCACCCCTCCACTTT	CASSPSAGSSYNSPLHF
TRBV19	-	TRBD1	TRBJ1-5	TGTGCCAGTCGGGTGACAGGGTTCAATCAGCCCCAGCATTTT	CASRVTGFNQPQHF
TRBV11-3	-	TRBD2	TRBJ2-1	TGTGCCAGCAGCCCACTAGCGGGAGGGCCCCCAATGTTGGAGCAGTTCTTC	CASSPLAGGPPMLEQFF
TRBV7-2	many	-	TRBJ2-5	TGTGCCAGCAGCTTCGCCCGGGAGACCCAGTACTTC	CASSFARETQYF
TRBV20-1	many	-	TRBJ2-5	TGCAGTGCTTGGACCCCGGGAGAGACCCAGTACTTC	CSAWTPGETQYF
TRBV28	few	-	TRBJ1-3	TGTGCCAGCAGTTTTGACGGACAGCTATTATCTGGAAACACCATATATTTT	CASSFDGQLLSGNTIYF
TRBV20-1	many	-	TRBJ2-7	TGCAGTGCTGTCCGAGGGGCGGAGGGAATCTACGAGCAGTACTTC	CSAVRGAEGIYEQYF
TRBV7-9	few	TRBD1	TRBJ1-4	TGTGCCAGCAGCTTAACGGGACAGTCCTATGAAAAACTGTTTTTT	CASSLTGQSYEKLFF
TRBV19	few	-	TRBJ1-1	TGTGCCAGTAGTATAAGGGGTTTATTGCCTGAAGCTTTCTTT	CASSIRGLLPEAFF
TRBV7-2	-	TRBD2	TRBJ2-1	TGTGCCAGCCAGCGGGAGAACTACAATGAGCAGTTCTTC	CASQRENYNEQFF
TRBV7-7	many	TRBD2	TRBJ2-5	TGTGCCAGCAGCAGAATAGCGGGAGTCGGAGAGACCCAGTACTTC	CASSRIAGVGETQYF
TRBV12-3/TRBV12-4	many	-	TRBJ2-2	TGTGCCAGCAGTTTTAGGCAGGGGATCTCCACCGGGGAGCTGTTTTTT	CASSFRQGISTGELFF
TRBV7-4	many	TRBD2	TRBJ2-1	TGTGCCAGCAGCTTAGGACCGGGACTAGCCTCCTACAATGAGCAGTTCTTC	CASSLGPGLASYNEQFF
TRBV10-1	few	TRBD2	TRBJ2-3	TGCGCCAGCAGTCGGACCTTAGCGGGAGGGAGCACAGATACGCAGTATTTT	CASSRTLAGGSTDTQYF
TRBV7-9	many	-	TRBJ2-3	TGTGCCATGGCTCGCGGGACCACAGATACGCAGTATTTT	CAMARGTTDTQYF
TRBV28	-	TRBD1	TRBJ1-3	TGTGTCAGCAGTCTAGGGGGCATCTTTGGAAACACCATATATTTT	CVSSLGGIFGNTIYF
TRBV7-2	-	-	TRBJ1-3	TGTGCCAGCAGCCCGACCCTTGGGAAGCGGGGAGGGAACACCATATATTTT	CASSPTLGKRGGNTIYF
TRBV20-1	many	TRBD1	TRBJ2-7	TGCAGTGCTAGACAGGACAGGTTGGCCTACGAGCAGTACTTC	CSARQDRLAYEQYF
TRBV10-3	many	-	TRBJ2-7	TGTGCCATCAGGATTGACAGATCGAGCTCCTACGAGCAGTACTTC	CAIRIDRSSSYEQYF
TRBV20-1	-	-	TRBJ1-5	TGCAGTGCTGCAACAGGGACCAATCAGCCCCAGCATTTT	CSAATGTNQPQHF
TRBV19	few	-	TRBJ2-1	TGTGCCAGTCGGGCGGATTCCTCCTACAATGAGCAGTTCTTC	CASRADSSYNEQFF
TRBV28	many	-	TRBJ2-3	TGTGCCAGCAGTTTATGGGGCGGAGGGGGCACAGATACGCAGTATTTT	CASSLWGGGGTDTQYF
TRBV4-2	few	TRBD1	TRBJ2-3	TGTGCCAGCAGCCACCTGGACAGGGGAACAGATACGCAGTATTTT	CASSHLDRGTDTQYF
TRBV2	many	-	TRBJ2-7	TGTGCCAGCAGTGAAGCGCTCTCCAAATACGAGCAGTACTTC	CASSEALSKYEQYF
TRBV2	few	-	TRBJ1-2	TGTGCCAGCAGTGAAAGGGGGACCTATGGCTGCACCTTC	CASSERGTYGCTF
TRBV20-1	-	-	TRBJ2-1	TGCAGTGCTAGAGATCCAAAGGGGGTCCTATACTACAATGAGCAGTTCTTC	CSARDPKGVLYYNEQFF
TRBV6-2/TRBV6-3	many	-	TRBJ2-3	TGTGCCACAGAGGGCCGGGGGCGCACAGATACGCAGTATTTT	CATEGRGRTDTQYF
TRBV27	few	TRBD1	TRBJ1-6	TGTGCCAGCAGACCCCCGGGACAGGGCTCACCCCTCCACTTT	CASRPPGQGSPLHF